This TCR beta chain was found in a study of monozygotic twins with cystic fibrosis. Study-level background: Roughly 3 micrograms of fragmented DNA underwent approximately 15 PCR cycles for library preparation.

The repertoire was sequenced with immunoSEQ multiplex PCR; TCRdb's copy has only in-frame clones and lacks some. The data hold about 26,000 clones, with 96% observed a single time. The CDR3 is 13 amino acids. The V gene lost 3 bases and the J gene lost 0 bases, with 7 bases spanning the gap. From germline, CDR1 is SGDLS and CDR2 YYNGEE. As regards this clone: What it binds is not known.

Study-wide findings and caveats: Nucleotide-identical clonotype sharing was significantly higher within monozygotic CF twin pairs than between unrelated CF individuals. Low clonality (median roughly 0.009) suggested a mostly naive repertoire. V usage most resembled the co-twin in 13 of 16 pairs.

The specimen was blood. This TCR was recovered from a girl aged 2 to 10 with cystic fibrosis. The genes are TRBV9 and TRBJ2-7, with unresolved D. CDR3 sequence: CASSGGSSYEQYF. The CDR3, as DNA: TGTGCCAGCAGCGGTGGTAGCTCCTACGAGCAGTACTTC.